The source of this T cell receptor beta chain is a study of T cell changes during pregnancy in multiple sclerosis. Germline lookup yields CDR1 SGHDN and CDR2 FVKESK. The length of the CDR3 is 16 residues. Trimming removed 1 base from V and 8 bases from J, with 20 bases in between. TCRdb's copy holds only in-frame clones and misses some; the assay was immunoSEQ multiplex PCR. The sample consists of 90,000 to 130,000 clones, about 93% of them appearing once. Sequencing was performed on peripheral blood, taken in the third trimester of pregnancy. This receptor was obtained from a female donor with multiple sclerosis, enrolled in a pregnancy study. The chain employs TRBV14 and TRBJ1-2, with D possibly matching TRBD1 (6 bases). CDR3 region: CASSQVPAGGARGYTF. In DNA, the CDR3 is TGTGCCAGCAGCCAAGTCCCCGCGGGGGGGGCGAGGGGCTACACCTTC.